These 16 T cell receptor beta chains were sequenced from one sample in a study of T-cell reconstitution after alpha-beta-depleted transplantation in children. Construction of the TCRbeta library involved unique molecular identifiers. Via MiXCR, TCRdb re-called the PCR reads, giving one row per CDR3 protein. The sample holds some 26,000 distinct CDR3 sequences, 18% seen once. This specimen consisted of PBMCs, mostly from graft donor cells, obtained 60 days after TCRalphabeta/CD19-depleted stem cell transplant. These receptors were taken from a male patient aged 2-9 years who had a stem cell transplant for acute lymphoblastic leukemia, so the T cells may come from the graft donor.

This clonotype occurred a few times. The CDR3 sequence is CASSYSIQDYNEQFF. In DNA, the CDR3 is TGTGCCAGCAGTTACTCGATTCAGGACTACAATGAGCAGTTCTTC. This chain joins TRBV6-5 and TRBJ2-1; no definite D call. The germline V gene encodes CDR1 MNHEY and CDR2 SVGAGI. CDR3 size: 15 residues. V was clipped by 0 bases and J by 3 bases, with 9 bases between them.

The chain uses TRBV4-3 and TRBJ2-2, with 10 bases fitting TRBD1. The V gene's germline CDR1 is LGHNA and CDR2 YSLEER. This CDR3 has 20 residues. V lost 0 bases to trimming and J lost 0 bases; unmatched junction nucleotides: 10. Here the CDR3 reads CASSQDRVTGTGANTGELFF. Here the CDR3 DNA reads TGCGCCAGCAGCCAAGATCGAGTTACCGGGACAGGGGCGAACACCGGGGAGCTGTTTTTT.

This clonotype was seen repeatedly, ten times or more. V is TRBV7-2 and J is TRBJ2-1, with a possible D match to TRBD1 (5 bases). Trimming pared 5 bases from V and 8 bases from J, leaving 13 bases between. The CDR3 is 13 residues long. In germline, CDR1 is SGHTA, CDR2 FQGNSA. This chain's CDR3 is CASSPDKGHEQFF. The CDR3 region has the DNA TGTGCCAGCAGCCCTGATAAGGGGCATGAGCAGTTCTTC. The full variable domain, its missing parts supplied by reference TRBV7-2 and TRBJ2-1, is GAGVSQSPSNKVTEKGKDVELRCDPISGHTALYWYRQSLGQGLEFLIYFQGNSAPDKSGLPSDRFSAERTGGSVSTLTIQRTQQEDSAVYLCASSPDKGHEQFFGPGTRLTVL.

In its sample, this clonotype was seen many times. The chain joins TRBV7-9 to TRBJ1-1; D remains unclear. The CDR3 is 14 residues long. CDR1 and CDR2 from the germline V gene are SEHNR and FQNEAQ (reference sequence). The V end was cut by 7 bases, the J end by 4 bases, with 16 bases between. DNA for the CDR3: TGTGCCAGCAACGGCCAGCCGTTGGGCACTGAAGCTTTCTTT. Translation gives CASNGQPLGTEAFF.

The J gene is TRBJ2-7, the V gene TRBV29-1; D might be TRBD2 (6 bases). CDR1 SQVTM and CDR2 ANQGSEA come from the germline V gene. This CDR3 has 12 residues. Trimming left V 8 bases short and J 1 base short, with 12 bases between. As DNA, the CDR3 is TGCAGCCACGGCGGGACTTCCTACGAGCAGTACTTC. It codes for CSHGGTSYEQYF.

This chain joins TRBV20-1 and TRBJ2-3; the D gene is possibly TRBD1 (5 bases). This CDR3 is built from 15 residues. V was pared by 8 bases and J by 2 bases, with 20 bases between. Germline V gives CDR1 DFQATT, CDR2 SNEGSKA (reference sequence). CDR3 residues: CSTTTPGRDTDTQYF. DNA for the CDR3: TGCAGTACTACGACCCCCGGCAGGGACACAGATACGCAGTATTTT.

This clonotype came up many times. This chain joins TRBV4-2 and TRBJ2-3; TRBD2 matches at 8 bases. Germline trimming cut 1 base from V and 2 bases from J; bases unmatched to any gene: 11. The CDR3 is made up of 18 amino acids. Per germline, CDR1 LGHNA and CDR2 YNFKEQ. DNA for the CDR3: TGTGCCAGCAGCCAAGGGGCCCTCGGGGGGGGGACCACAGATACGCAGTATTTT. It codes for CASSQGALGGGTTDTQYF.

This clonotype was seen a handful of times. The V and J genes are TRBV11-2 and TRBJ1-5; TRBD1 agrees at 10 bases. From germline, CDR1 is SGHAT and CDR2 FQNNGV. With V trimmed by 3 bases and J by 2 bases, 7 bases remained unmatched. This CDR3 has 17 residues. CDR3 protein: CASSLGQGIIGNQPQHF. In nucleotides, the CDR3 is TGTGCCAGCAGCTTGGGACAGGGGATAATTGGCAATCAGCCCCAGCATTTT.

The V and J genes are TRBV6-2 or TRBV6-3 and TRBJ2-3; 16 bases map to TRBD2. Looked up from germline, CDR1 is MNHEY and CDR2 is SVGEGT. CDR3 length equals 21 residues. The ends lost 2 bases at V and 2 bases at J; junction bases unmatched: 13. DNA of the CDR3: TGTGCCAGCAGTTACAGAGGTTCGGGACTAGCGGGAGGGGAATCCACAGATACGCAGTATTTT. This translates into CASSYRGSGLAGGESTDTQYF.

This clonotype was counted ten times or more. This chain links TRBV7-9 with TRBJ2-7; TRBD1 is a possible D gene (5 bases). The V end was cut by 7 bases, the J end by 1 base, with 20 bases between. The CDR3 is 16 amino acids. Per germline, CDR1 SEHNR and CDR2 FQNEAQ (reference sequence). CDR3 in DNA: TGTGCCAGCACCGTGCTGAGGCAGGGTGGTTCCTACGAGCAGTACTTC. It specifies CASTVLRQGGSYEQYF. Drawing the rest from reference TRBV7-9 and TRBJ2-7, the complete variable domain is DTGVSQNPRHKITKRGQNVTFRCDPISEHNRLYWYRQTLGQGPEFLTYFQNEAQLEKSRLLSDRFSAERPKGSFSTLEIQRTEQGDSAMYLCASTVLRQGGSYEQYFGPGTRLTVT.

This clonotype was picked up a small number of times. This chain links TRBV21-1 with TRBJ1-2. TRBV21-1 is a documented pseudogene. The CDR3 has 16 amino acids. The CDR3 reads CASSKFERIHNYGYTF. Written as DNA, the CDR3 is TGTGCCAGCAGCAAATTCGAACGGATTCATAACTATGGCTACACCTTC.

This rearrangement joins TRBV11-1 to TRBJ2-4, with 10 bases aligning to TRBD2. V lost 3 bases, J lost 1 base, and 9 bases stayed unmatched. Per the germline V gene, CDR1 is SGHAT and CDR2 is FQDESV (reference sequence). The CDR3 totals 18 residues. The CDR3 reads CASSLGSGRFGAKNIQYF. The CDR3 DNA sequence: TGTGCCAGCAGCTTGGGTAGCGGGAGGTTCGGGGCCAAAAACATTCAGTACTTC. The whole variable domain, remainder taken from reference TRBV11-1 and TRBJ2-4, is EAEVAQSPRYKITEKSQAVAFWCDPISGHATLYWYRQILGQGPELLVQFQDESVVDDSQLPKDRFSAERLKGVDSTLKIQPAELGDSAMYLCASSLGSGRFGAKNIQYFGAGTRLSVL.

This clonotype appeared a few times. The genes are TRBV2 and TRBJ1-5; a possible D gene is TRBD1 (5 bases). Germline V CDR1 and CDR2: SNHLY, FYNNEI. The CDR3 has 14 residues. V lost 4 bases, J lost 4 bases, and 11 bases lay in between. This CDR3 reads CASSVLGPNQPQHF. The CDR3, as DNA: TGTGCCAGCAGTGTTTTGGGGCCTAATCAGCCCCAGCATTTT.

This clonotype was observed a handful of times. The rearrangement joins TRBV20-1 to TRBJ2-7; 8 bases are a match to TRBD1. Germline CDR1 is DFQATT and CDR2 is SNEGSKA (reference sequence). J was trimmed by 5 bases and V by 3 bases; bases with no gene match: 9. The CDR3 consists of 14 residues. In DNA, the CDR3 is TGCAGTGCTAGGGACCCGGACAGGGCCGACGAGCAGTACTTC. Encoded protein: CSARDPDRADEQYF.

This clonotype was seen more than once but under ten times. The V and J genes are TRBV20-1 and TRBJ2-5; no clear D gene. Germline V lookup: CDR1 DFQATT, CDR2 SNEGSKA (reference sequence). The length of the CDR3 is 14 residues. The V end was cut by 0 bases, the J end by 4 bases, with 12 bases between. This chain's CDR3 is CSARDRPVGETQYF. DNA of the CDR3: TGCAGTGCTAGAGATCGGCCTGTTGGAGAGACCCAGTACTTC.

The chain carries TRBV5-1 and TRBJ1-2; D might be TRBD1 (5 bases). CDR1 SGHRS and CDR2 YFSETQ come from the germline V gene. This CDR3 is 15 amino acids long. V lost 0 bases and J 4 bases, leaving 13 bases between the germline ends. DNA for the CDR3: TGCGCCAGCAGCTTGGATGGGACCTTTGGCTATGGCTACACCTTC. It translates to CASSLDGTFGYGYTF.